This entry lists 23 T cell receptor beta chains sequenced from one sample in a study of shared clonotypes between healthy human individuals. TCRdb's copy holds only in-frame clones and misses some; the assay was immunoSEQ multiplex PCR. Of about 1 million clones in the sample, under 80% were seen once. Sequences were obtained from memory CD4+ T cells sorted from blood. The subset here: CD45RA-negative fraction. These receptors all stem from a man in his late teens or twenties in good health.

The chain employs TRBV7-2 and TRBJ1-6; 8 positions match TRBD1. J was trimmed by 8 bases and V by 2 bases; bases with no gene match: 8. The CDR3 covers 16 residues. Germline V gene sequence: CDR1 SGHTA, CDR2 FQGNSA. CDR3 sequence: CASSLSFGTGHSPLHF. CDR3 nucleotides: TGTGCCAGCAGCTTAAGCTTTGGGACAGGTCATTCACCCCTCCACTTT.

The chain couples TRBV14 to TRBJ2-2; perhaps TRBD2 as D (5 bases). Trimming took 2 bases from V and 7 from J, leaving 11 bases between them. CDR3 size: 14 residues. Germline V CDR1 and CDR2: SGHDN, FVKESK. The CDR3 reads CASSQNLGSGELFF. CDR3 in DNA: TGTGCCAGCAGCCAAAATCTAGGGAGCGGGGAGCTGTTTTTT.

As regards this clone: Other DNA sequences of this sample code for an identical CDR3. The chain carries TRBV5-1 and TRBJ2-7; D ambiguous. V gave up 0 bases and J gave up 5 bases, with 3 bases separating them. This CDR3 spans 11 amino acids. Germline V lookup: CDR1 SGHRS, CDR2 YFSETQ. The CDR3, as DNA: TGCGCCAGCAGCTTGGGCCACGAGCAGTACTTC. Amino acids: CASSLGHEQYF.

CDR3 sequence reads: CASSLETPGLATRTDTQYF. Written as DNA, the CDR3 is TGTGCCAGCAGCTTAGAAACCCCGGGACTAGCCACTCGCACAGATACGCAGTATTTT. The chain couples TRBV7-9 to TRBJ2-3; 9 nucleotides agree with TRBD2. Germline CDR1 is SEHNR and CDR2 is FQNEAQ (reference sequence). With 1 base clipped from V and 1 base from J, the junction kept 12 bases outside the gene matches. CDR3 size: 19 residues.

This clone appeared a few times. The CDR3 protein is CASSPKGRTNEKLFF. The CDR3 DNA is TGTGCCAGCAGCCCCAAAGGTCGGACTAATGAAAAACTGTTTTTT. This chain links TRBV12-1 with TRBJ1-4. TRBV12-1 is a listed pseudogene. This CDR3 comprises 15 residues.

The chain combines TRBV7-2 with TRBJ2-2; D call uncertain. Germline values: CDR1 SGHTA, CDR2 FQGNSA. With 1 base removed from V and 1 base from J, the gap between germline ends came to 13 bases. The CDR3 contains 17 residues. The CDR3 bases are TGTGCCAGCAGCTTAGAAGGTTGGCAAAGGAACACCGGGGAGCTGTTTTTT. This translates into CASSLEGWQRNTGELFF.

V gene TRBV7-2 combines with J gene TRBJ2-7; no reliable D call. V gave up 6 bases and J gave up 0 bases, with 9 bases separating them. Germline V CDR1 and CDR2: SGHTA, FQGNSA. This CDR3 region has 13 residues. CDR3 protein: CASRDLSSYEQYF. Written as DNA, the CDR3 is TGTGCCAGCAGAGACCTCAGCTCCTACGAGCAGTACTTC.

The chain couples TRBV7-9 to TRBJ2-5, with a tentative D call TRBD1 (6 bases). Deletions cut 2 bases from V and 5 bases from J, with 18 bases between. The CDR3 contains 16 residues. The V gene's germline CDR1 is SEHNR and CDR2 FQNEAQ (reference sequence). CDR3 DNA: TGTGCCAGCAGCTTAAGGCAGGGGAACTTCTGGGAGACCCAGTACTTC. Translated: CASSLRQGNFWETQYF.

This clone occurred a few times. This sequence joins TRBV4-2 and TRBJ2-7; 14 nucleotides agree with TRBD2. CDR1 and CDR2 (germline): LGHNA, YNFKEQ. This CDR3 is 15 amino acids long. V dropped 0 bases and J dropped 12; count of bases not matched to a gene: 7. CDR3 DNA sequence: TGTGCCAGCAGCCAAGATTGGACTAGCGGGGGGATTGGGTACTTC. It translates to CASSQDWTSGGIGYF.

CDR3 nucleotides: TGTGCCAGCAGGAGCCGGGACAGGGATAATTCACCCCTCCACTTT. Amino acids: CASRSRDRDNSPLHF. The chain employs TRBV6-1 and TRBJ1-6; TRBD1 agrees at 9 bases. This CDR3 is built from 15 residues. After removal of 6 bases from V and 5 bases from J, the junction contained 5 bases not matched to a gene. Germline CDR1 and CDR2: MNHNS and SASEGT.

The chain has TRBV30 and TRBJ1-5, with D unresolved. The length of the CDR3 is 14 residues. CDR1 is GTSNPN, CDR2 SVGIG, per germline (reference sequence). Trimming took off 0 bases at V and 2 bases at J, with 8 bases between the two ends. The CDR3 protein is CAWSVSPRNQPQHF. The CDR3 coding sequence is TGTGCCTGGAGTGTATCCCCCCGCAATCAGCCCCAGCATTTT.

The rearrangement links TRBV27 to TRBJ2-2; D call uncertain. Trimming stripped 3 bases from V and 0 bases from J, with 8 bases between. In germline, CDR1 is MNHEY, CDR2 SMNVEV (reference sequence). This CDR3 contains 15 residues. CDR3 DNA: TGTGCCAGCAGTTTCTTCGGTCCGAACACCGGGGAGCTGTTTTTT. It encodes CASSFFGPNTGELFF.

This clone was found a few times. The sample contains more than one DNA sequence encoding this CDR3. The chain employs TRBV30 and TRBJ2-1; 7 bases are a match to TRBD2. The CDR3 length is 14 residues. The trim removed 3 bases at V and 7 bases at J, leaving 9 bases unmatched. From germline, CDR1 is GTSNPN and CDR2 SVGIG (reference sequence). CDR3 sequence: CAWSRLAGLNEQFF. The CDR3 nucleotides read TGTGCCTGGAGCCGACTAGCCGGGCTTAATGAGCAGTTCTTC.

The chain employs TRBV6-6 and TRBJ1-6; D gene uncertain. V lost 5 bases to trimming and J lost 5 bases, with 7 bases between them. Germline lookup yields CDR1 MNHNY and CDR2 SVGAGI (reference sequence). This CDR3 spans 13 amino acids. The CDR3 spells CASSGSHNSPLHF. The CDR3 DNA sequence: TGTGCCAGCAGTGGCAGTCATAATTCACCCCTCCACTTT.

The chain uses TRBV6-5 and TRBJ1-1; D uncertain. The CDR3 sequence is 13 residues long. Trimming shortened V by 4 bases and J by 0 bases, and 6 bases separated the two germline ends. Looked up from germline, CDR1 is MNHEY and CDR2 is SVGAGI. The CDR3 protein is CASSFRLNTEAFF. In DNA form, the CDR3 reads TGTGCCAGCAGTTTTCGCCTGAACACTGAAGCTTTCTTT.

The chain joins TRBV14 to TRBJ2-7; the match to TRBD1 covers 7 bases. The J segment lost 4 bases and the V segment lost 2 bases, leaving 2 bases of the junction unmatched. This CDR3 has 13 residues. Germline-derived CDR1 and CDR2 are SGHDN and FVKESK. CDR3 residues: CASSQLGQYEQYF. CDR3 nucleotides: TGTGCCAGCAGCCAACTGGGACAGTACGAGCAGTACTTC.

The chain couples TRBV7-9 to TRBJ2-7, with D tentatively TRBD1 (6 bases). Germline V gene lookup returns CDR1 SEHNR and CDR2 FQNEAQ (reference sequence). This CDR3 is 15 amino acids long. V gave up 4 bases and J gave up 7 bases, with 20 bases separating them. CDR3 loop: CASSWQGLPFSEQYF. The CDR3 DNA follows: TGTGCCAGCAGCTGGCAGGGGTTACCCTTTTCGGAGCAGTACTTC.

The rearrangement uses TRBV5-1 and TRBJ2-7; no clear D gene. V was pared by 5 bases and J by 3 bases, with 18 bases between. The germline V gene has CDR1 SGHRS and CDR2 YFSETQ. The CDR3 spans 15 residues. CDR3 bases: TGCGCCAGCAGTTCGGCGTTGGGTCTTGACTACGAGCAGTACTTC. As protein: CASSSALGLDYEQYF.

This chain joins TRBV6-1 and TRBJ2-7, with 7 bases aligning to TRBD1. Per the germline V gene, CDR1 is MNHNS and CDR2 is SASEGT. This CDR3 has 14 residues. The J segment lost 4 bases and the V segment lost 6 bases, leaving 9 bases of the junction unmatched. The CDR3 here is CASSLTGMLYEQYF. The CDR3 nucleotides are TGTGCCAGCAGCCTGACAGGGATGCTTTACGAGCAGTACTTC.

The chain combines TRBV5-8 with TRBJ2-7, with TRBD1 matching 7 bases. This CDR3 contains 15 residues. V was clipped by 4 bases and J by 5 bases; unmatched bases: 12. Looked up from germline, CDR1 is SGHTS and CDR2 is YDEGEE. For the CDR3, the DNA is TGTGCCAGCAGCAAAGGCTTGACAGGGATCAACGAGCAGTACTTC. This gives the protein CASSKGLTGINEQYF.

The gene calls are TRBV15 and TRBJ1-4; D is perhaps TRBD1 (5 bases). The CDR3 totals 14 residues. Trimming cost V 8 bases and J 0 bases, with 10 bases left between them. Germline CDR1 reads LNHNV; CDR2 reads YYDKDF (reference sequence). The CDR3 DNA reads TGTGCCACCCGGGGGGGGGCAACTAATGAAAAACTGTTTTTT. Its translation is CATRGGATNEKLFF.

V is TRBV9 and J is TRBJ2-3, with 7 bases fitting TRBD2. CDR1 and CDR2 (germline): SGDLS, YYNGEE. The CDR3 has 15 residues. The V and J ends lost 0 bases and 4 bases, in that order; junction bases with no gene match: 5. Written as DNA, the CDR3 is TGTGCCAGCAGCGTAGAGGGCGGGAGCGCAGATACGCAGTATTTT. Translation: CASSVEGGSADTQYF. Full variable domain (rest looked up from reference TRBV9 and TRBJ2-3): DSGVTQTPKHLITATGQRVTLRCSPRSGDLSVYWYQQSLDQGLQFLIQYYNGEERAKGNILERFSAQQFPDLHSELNLSSLELGDSALYFCASSVEGGSADTQYFGPGTRLTVL.

This chain joins TRBV5-4 and TRBJ2-7; 8 bases line up with TRBD2. Germline CDR1 SGHNT, CDR2 YYREEE (reference sequence). J was trimmed by 3 bases and V by 4 bases; bases with no gene match: 9. This CDR3 is built from 15 residues. The CDR3 DNA reads TGTGCCAGCAGCCGTAGCGGGACATCCATCTACGAGCAGTACTTC. It translates to CASSRSGTSIYEQYF.